A selection of T cell receptor beta chains follows, all from one sample in a study of metastatic and nonmetastatic thyroid tumors. TCRdb re-analyzed the PCR reads through MiXCR. This sample carries about 14,000 clones, 32% of them seen once, and the ten largest clones take roughly 26%. Sequenced material: tumor tissue. The receptor set was obtained from a female donor with papillary thyroid cancer or a benign thyroid nodule (not recorded which). Some clones in this sample may be carry-over from other donors' samples. The CDR3 runs from the conserved cysteine through the conserved F or W. D genes are given only for firm matches. Clone size is given for some rows only: seen once, a few or many times, or a class if the clone is expanded.

d_gene: NA
abundance: NA
v_gene: TRBV3-1
j_gene: TRBJ2-7
CDR3nt: TGTGCCAGCAGCCAAGATCGGGACTTCTCCTACGAGCAGTACTTC
CDR3aa: CASSQDRDFSYEQYF

d_gene: NA
abundance: NA
v_gene: TRBV6-6
j_gene: TRBJ2-7
CDR3nt: TGTGCCAGCAGTTACTCCTCGGGGGAGGTAAAGTACGAGCAGTACTTC
CDR3aa: CASSYSSGEVKYEQYF

d_gene: NA
abundance: few
v_gene: TRBV6-2/TRBV6-3
j_gene: TRBJ2-1
CDR3nt: TGTGCCAGCAGTCAGCCCCCCGTTAGTGAGCAGTTCTTC
CDR3aa: CASSQPPVSEQFF

d_gene: TRBD2
abundance: few
v_gene: TRBV6-1
j_gene: TRBJ2-5
CDR3nt: TGTGCCAGCAGTGGGACTAGCGGGGGGGCCGAGACCCAGTACTTC
CDR3aa: CASSGTSGGAETQYF

d_gene: TRBD1
abundance: few
v_gene: TRBV12-3/TRBV12-4
j_gene: TRBJ2-2
CDR3nt: TGTGCCAGCAGTGTAGTAGGGGGCGGCACCGGGGAGCTGTTTTTT
CDR3aa: CASSVVGGGTGELFF

d_gene: NA
abundance: many
v_gene: TRBV2
j_gene: TRBJ1-5
CDR3nt: TGTGCCAGCCACCGGGAGCGCAATCAGCCCCAGCATTTT
CDR3aa: CASHRERNQPQHF

d_gene: NA
abundance: NA
v_gene: TRBV24-1
j_gene: TRBJ2-2
CDR3nt: TGTGCCACCAGTGAATCCCGGGCCAAGAACACCGGGGAGCTGTTTTTT
CDR3aa: CATSESRAKNTGELFF

d_gene: NA
abundance: few
v_gene: TRBV5-1
j_gene: TRBJ2-7
CDR3nt: TGCGCCAGCAGCTTGGACGGGGGCTCCTACGAGCAGTACTTC
CDR3aa: CASSLDGGSYEQYF

d_gene: NA
abundance: NA
v_gene: TRBV11-3
j_gene: TRBJ2-1
CDR3nt: TGTGCCAGCAGCTTAACCTTCCGGGAGCAGTTCTTC
CDR3aa: CASSLTFREQFF

d_gene: NA
abundance: NA
v_gene: TRBV11-2
j_gene: TRBJ2-7
CDR3nt: TGTGCCAGCAGCTTAGGCTCCTCAGCCTACGAGCAGTACTTC
CDR3aa: CASSLGSSAYEQYF

d_gene: NA
abundance: NA
v_gene: TRBV3-1
j_gene: TRBJ1-1
CDR3nt: TGTGCCAACAGCCAAGCAGGGAACACTGAAGCTTTCTTT
CDR3aa: CANSQAGNTEAFF

d_gene: NA
abundance: many
v_gene: TRBV18
j_gene: TRBJ1-1
CDR3nt: TGTGCCAGCTCACCCAAACAGGGTATGAACACTGAAGCTTTCTTT
CDR3aa: CASSPKQGMNTEAFF

d_gene: TRBD2
abundance: few
v_gene: TRBV6-1
j_gene: TRBJ2-7
CDR3nt: TGTGCCAGCAGCCCAGGACTAGCGTCCTACGAGCAGTACTTC
CDR3aa: CASSPGLASYEQYF

d_gene: NA
abundance: medium-sized
v_gene: TRBV20-1
j_gene: TRBJ2-7
CDR3nt: TGCAGTGCTGCCCCGGGCTCCAGCTCCTACGAGCAGTACTTC
CDR3aa: CSAAPGSSSYEQYF

d_gene: NA
abundance: many
v_gene: TRBV2
j_gene: TRBJ2-2
CDR3nt: TGTGCCAGCAGCCCCATTTGGGGGACCGGGGAGCTGTTTTTT
CDR3aa: CASSPIWGTGELFF

d_gene: NA
abundance: many
v_gene: TRBV2
j_gene: TRBJ2-7
CDR3nt: TGTGCCAGCAGTGAGGGGGGAGGCTGGGGGGAGCAGTACTTC
CDR3aa: CASSEGGGWGEQYF

d_gene: NA
abundance: NA
v_gene: TRBV2
j_gene: TRBJ2-6
CDR3nt: TGTGCCAGCAACGGGATCAGGGCCGTGGCCAACGTCCTGACTTTC
CDR3aa: CASNGIRAVANVLTF

d_gene: NA
abundance: NA
v_gene: TRBV7-2
j_gene: TRBJ2-3
CDR3nt: TGTGCCAGCAGCTCAACGCAGGGCTCCCTCCTTGGAGATACGCAGTATTTT
CDR3aa: CASSSTQGSLLGDTQYF

d_gene: TRBD2
abundance: NA
v_gene: TRBV24-1
j_gene: TRBJ2-1
CDR3nt: TGTGCCACCAGTGATTCCGGACTAGCGGGCCAAATAACCTACAATGAGCAGTTCTTC
CDR3aa: CATSDSGLAGQITYNEQFF

d_gene: TRBD2
abundance: many
v_gene: TRBV27
j_gene: TRBJ2-5
CDR3nt: TGTGCCAGCAGTTTACGACTAGCTGGTGAGACCCAGTACTTC
CDR3aa: CASSLRLAGETQYF

d_gene: NA
abundance: NA
v_gene: TRBV20-1
j_gene: TRBJ2-5
CDR3nt: TGCAGTGCTAGGACACCAGCGGAACAAGAGACCCAGTACTTC
CDR3aa: CSARTPAEQETQYF

d_gene: NA
abundance: many
v_gene: TRBV19
j_gene: TRBJ1-2
CDR3nt: TGTGCCATCCGGCAGGGAGGGGGCTATGGCTACACCTTC
CDR3aa: CAIRQGGGYGYTF

d_gene: NA
abundance: many
v_gene: TRBV11-3
j_gene: TRBJ2-3
CDR3nt: TGTGCCAGCAGCTCAGGGGGCGGGAGAGCCGATACGCAGTATTTT
CDR3aa: CASSSGGGRADTQYF

d_gene: NA
abundance: few
v_gene: TRBV12-3/TRBV12-4
j_gene: TRBJ2-7
CDR3nt: TGTGCCAGCAGTTCCTCGACAGCTCTCTACGAGCAGTACTTC
CDR3aa: CASSSSTALYEQYF

d_gene: NA
abundance: NA
v_gene: TRBV30
j_gene: TRBJ2-7
CDR3nt: TGTGCCTGGAGTGTATTCCCGGGCTACGAGCAGTACTTC
CDR3aa: CAWSVFPGYEQYF

d_gene: NA
abundance: medium-sized
v_gene: TRBV5-1
j_gene: TRBJ2-6
CDR3nt: TGCGCCAGCAGTCAATCTGGGGCCAACGTCCTGACTTTC
CDR3aa: CASSQSGANVLTF

d_gene: NA
abundance: NA
v_gene: TRBV30
j_gene: TRBJ1-6
CDR3nt: TGTGCCTGGACGGGCTCCTATAATTCACCCCTCCACTTT
CDR3aa: CAWTGSYNSPLHF

d_gene: NA
abundance: many
v_gene: TRBV28
j_gene: TRBJ2-3
CDR3nt: TGTGCCAGCGAAGGACGGACGGCAAGCACAGATACGCAGTATTTT
CDR3aa: CASEGRTASTDTQYF

d_gene: TRBD2
abundance: many
v_gene: TRBV9
j_gene: TRBJ2-7
CDR3nt: TGTGCCAGCAGCGTACGGGAGGGGACTAGGTACGAGCAGTACTTC
CDR3aa: CASSVREGTRYEQYF

d_gene: NA
abundance: large
v_gene: TRBV18
j_gene: TRBJ1-2
CDR3nt: TGTGCCAGCTCACCCGCAGGGGCCCGGAACTATGGCTACACCTTC
CDR3aa: CASSPAGARNYGYTF

d_gene: NA
abundance: few
v_gene: TRBV6-1
j_gene: TRBJ2-7
CDR3nt: TGTGCCAGCAGTGAAGCCGGCGGGACACCGCTCTACGAGCAGTACTTC
CDR3aa: CASSEAGGTPLYEQYF

d_gene: NA
abundance: NA
v_gene: TRBV11-2
j_gene: TRBJ2-3
CDR3nt: TGTGCCAGCAGCTTAGTATCGTGGGACACAGATACGCAGTATTTT
CDR3aa: CASSLVSWDTDTQYF

d_gene: TRBD2
abundance: NA
v_gene: TRBV20-1
j_gene: TRBJ2-7
CDR3nt: TGCAGTGCGCTAGCGGCGAGAGGGCCGCCGAGCGTGGAGTACTTC
CDR3aa: CSALAARGPPSVEYF

d_gene: TRBD1
abundance: NA
v_gene: TRBV7-2
j_gene: TRBJ1-2
CDR3nt: TGTGCCAGCAGCTCTCTGACAGGGGGCATGGATGGCTACACCTTC
CDR3aa: CASSSLTGGMDGYTF

d_gene: NA
abundance: NA
v_gene: TRBV11-1
j_gene: TRBJ2-1
CDR3nt: TGTGCCAGCAGCTTAGGGCTAGCCAGCCACAATGAGCAGTTCTTC
CDR3aa: CASSLGLASHNEQFF

d_gene: NA
abundance: many
v_gene: TRBV5-6
j_gene: TRBJ1-4
CDR3nt: TGTGCCAGCGGGCGTCGGGGAATTAATGAAAAACTGTTTTTT
CDR3aa: CASGRRGINEKLFF

d_gene: NA
abundance: medium-sized
v_gene: TRBV19
j_gene: TRBJ1-6
CDR3nt: TGTGCCAGTAGTTTCACTGGATCCAATTCACCCCTCCACTTT
CDR3aa: CASSFTGSNSPLHF

d_gene: TRBD1
abundance: large
v_gene: TRBV10-3
j_gene: TRBJ2-7
CDR3nt: TGTGCCATCAGTGGAAAGGTTCGTGGCTTGCGACAGGGGCCCTCCTACGAGCAGTACTTC
CDR3aa: CAISGKVRGLRQGPSYEQYF

d_gene: NA
abundance: few
v_gene: TRBV20-1
j_gene: TRBJ2-7
CDR3nt: TGCAGTGCTTTCCAACTACCGGAGGACAGATCATACGAGCAGTACTTC
CDR3aa: CSAFQLPEDRSYEQYF

d_gene: TRBD2
abundance: NA
v_gene: TRBV20-1
j_gene: TRBJ2-7
CDR3nt: TGCAGTGCTAGAGATGGAGCGGGAAAGAACGAGCAGTACTTC
CDR3aa: CSARDGAGKNEQYF

d_gene: NA
abundance: once
v_gene: TRBV3-1
j_gene: TRBJ1-5
CDR3nt: TGTGCCAGCAGCCGAGGTGCGGGGTCGGGCAATCAGCCCCAGCATTTT
CDR3aa: CASSRGAGSGNQPQHF

d_gene: TRBD2
abundance: many
v_gene: TRBV20-1
j_gene: TRBJ2-2
CDR3nt: TGCAGTGCAGCCGTAGCGGGAGGTACCGGGGAGCTGTTTTTT
CDR3aa: CSAAVAGGTGELFF